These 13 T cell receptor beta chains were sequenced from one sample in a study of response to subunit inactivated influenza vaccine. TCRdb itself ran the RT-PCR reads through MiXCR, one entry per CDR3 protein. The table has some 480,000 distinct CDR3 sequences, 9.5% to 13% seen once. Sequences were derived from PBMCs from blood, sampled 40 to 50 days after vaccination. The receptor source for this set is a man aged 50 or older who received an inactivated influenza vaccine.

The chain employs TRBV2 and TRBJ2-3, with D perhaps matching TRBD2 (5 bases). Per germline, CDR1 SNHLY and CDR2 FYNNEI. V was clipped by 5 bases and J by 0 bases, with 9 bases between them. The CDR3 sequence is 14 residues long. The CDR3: CASSNQRSTDTQYF. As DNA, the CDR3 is TGTGCCAGCAGTAATCAGCGGAGCACAGATACGCAGTATTTT.

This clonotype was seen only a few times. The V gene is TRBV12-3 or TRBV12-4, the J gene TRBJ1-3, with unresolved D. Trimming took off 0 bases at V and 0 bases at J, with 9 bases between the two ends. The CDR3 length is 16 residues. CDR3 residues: CASSLAFSTSGNTIYF. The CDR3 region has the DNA TGTGCCAGCAGTTTAGCGTTCAGCACCTCTGGAAACACCATATATTTT.

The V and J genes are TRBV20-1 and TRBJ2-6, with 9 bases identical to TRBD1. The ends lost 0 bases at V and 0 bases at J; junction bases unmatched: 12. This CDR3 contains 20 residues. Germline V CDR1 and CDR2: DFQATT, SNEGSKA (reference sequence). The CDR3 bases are TGCAGTGCTAGAGATCATCGGTGGGGACAGGGAATCTCTGGGGCCAACGTCCTGACTTTC. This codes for CSARDHRWGQGISGANVLTF.

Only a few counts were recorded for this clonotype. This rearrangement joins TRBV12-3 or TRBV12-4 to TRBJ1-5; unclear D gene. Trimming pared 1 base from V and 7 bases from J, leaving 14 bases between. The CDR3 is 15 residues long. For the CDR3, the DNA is TGTGCCAGCAGTTTAGGGGCCTGGGGTGGGCAGCCCCAGCATTTT. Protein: CASSLGAWGGQPQHF.

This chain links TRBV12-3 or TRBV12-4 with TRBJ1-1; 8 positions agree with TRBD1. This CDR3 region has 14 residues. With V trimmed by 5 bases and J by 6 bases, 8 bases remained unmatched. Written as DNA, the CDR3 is TGTGCCAGCAGTCGCAGGGGGCGCATCCCTGAAGCTTTCTTT. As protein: CASSRRGRIPEAFF.

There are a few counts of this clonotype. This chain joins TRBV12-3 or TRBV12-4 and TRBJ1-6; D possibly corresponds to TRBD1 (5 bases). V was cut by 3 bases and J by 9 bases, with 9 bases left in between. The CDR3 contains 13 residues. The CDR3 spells CASSLRQRSPLHF. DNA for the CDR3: TGTGCCAGCAGTTTGAGACAGCGTTCACCCCTCCACTTT.

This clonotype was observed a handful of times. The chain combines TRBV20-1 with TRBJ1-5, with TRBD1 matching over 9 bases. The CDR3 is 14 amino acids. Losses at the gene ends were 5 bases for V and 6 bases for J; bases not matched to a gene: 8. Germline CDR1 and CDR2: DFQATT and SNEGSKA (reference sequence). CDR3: CSAFRDRVGQPQHF. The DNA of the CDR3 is TGCAGTGCTTTCCGGGACAGGGTGGGTCAGCCCCAGCATTTT.

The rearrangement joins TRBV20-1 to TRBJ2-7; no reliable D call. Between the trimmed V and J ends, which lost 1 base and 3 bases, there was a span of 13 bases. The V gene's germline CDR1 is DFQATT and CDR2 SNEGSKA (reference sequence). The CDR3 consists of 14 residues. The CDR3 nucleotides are TGCAGTGCTAGAGGAGAAGAGCGCGGCTACGAGCAGTACTTC. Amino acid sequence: CSARGEERGYEQYF.

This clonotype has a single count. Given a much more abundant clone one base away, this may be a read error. The CDR3 DNA is TGTGCCTGCAGTAATACGGGGGTCACAGATACGCAGTATTTT. This sequence encodes CACSNTGVTDTQYF. The chain carries TRBV12-3 or TRBV12-4 and TRBJ2-3, with D possibly being TRBD2 (6 bases). CDR3 length: 14 amino acids.

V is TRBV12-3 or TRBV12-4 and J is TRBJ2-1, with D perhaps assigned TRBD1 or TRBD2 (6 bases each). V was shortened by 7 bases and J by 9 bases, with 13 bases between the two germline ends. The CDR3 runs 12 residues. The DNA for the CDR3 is TGTGCCAGCACCCTAGGGGGACTTGAGCAGTTCTTC. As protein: CASTLGGLEQFF.

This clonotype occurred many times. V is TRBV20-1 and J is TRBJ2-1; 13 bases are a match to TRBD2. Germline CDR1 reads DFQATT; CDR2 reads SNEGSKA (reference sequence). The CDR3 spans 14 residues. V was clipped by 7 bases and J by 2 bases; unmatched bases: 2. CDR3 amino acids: CSGTSGGTYNEQFF. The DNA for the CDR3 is TGCAGTGGGACTAGCGGGGGTACCTACAATGAGCAGTTCTTC.

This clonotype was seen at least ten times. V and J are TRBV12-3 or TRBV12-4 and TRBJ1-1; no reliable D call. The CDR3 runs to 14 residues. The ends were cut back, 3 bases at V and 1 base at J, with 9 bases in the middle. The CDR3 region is CASSFEGENTEAFF. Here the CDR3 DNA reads TGTGCCAGCAGTTTTGAGGGCGAGAACACTGAAGCTTTCTTT.

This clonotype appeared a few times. CDR3 in amino acids: CASSSRQGGGHEQFF. The CDR3 DNA reads TGTGCCAGCAGCTCCCGACAGGGAGGAGGCCATGAGCAGTTCTTC. This chain connects TRBV7-2 to TRBJ2-1; D is perhaps TRBD1 (7 bases). The V end lost 4 bases, the J end lost 8 bases, and 18 bases lay between the germline ends. The CDR3 runs 15 residues. The germline V gene has CDR1 SGHTA and CDR2 FQGNSA.